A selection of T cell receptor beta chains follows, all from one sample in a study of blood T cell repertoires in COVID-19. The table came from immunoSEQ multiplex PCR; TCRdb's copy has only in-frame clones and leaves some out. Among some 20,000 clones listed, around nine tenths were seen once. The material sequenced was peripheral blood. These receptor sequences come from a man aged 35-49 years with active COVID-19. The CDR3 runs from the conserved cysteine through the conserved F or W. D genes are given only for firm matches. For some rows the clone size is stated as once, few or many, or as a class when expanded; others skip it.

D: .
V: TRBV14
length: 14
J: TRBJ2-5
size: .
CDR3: CASSQDFRVRTQYF
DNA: TGTGCCAGCAGCCAAGATTTCAGGGTTCGCACCCAGTACTTC

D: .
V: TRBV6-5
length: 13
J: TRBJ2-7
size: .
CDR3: CASSPGGVRGGYF
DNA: TGTGCCAGCAGTCCTGGCGGGGTCCGTGGCGGGTACTTC

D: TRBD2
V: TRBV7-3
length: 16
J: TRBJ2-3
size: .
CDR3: CASSERAGEGLNTQYF
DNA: TGTGCCAGCAGCGAAAGGGCGGGGGAGGGCCTCAATACGCAGTATTTT

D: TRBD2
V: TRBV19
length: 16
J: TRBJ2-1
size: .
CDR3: CASTKPGLAVQNEQFF
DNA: TGTGCCAGTACCAAACCGGGACTAGCGGTACAAAATGAGCAGTTCTTC

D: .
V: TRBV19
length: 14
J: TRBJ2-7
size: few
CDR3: CASSIDGKIYEQYF
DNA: TGTGCCAGTAGTATAGACGGGAAGATCTACGAGCAGTACTTC

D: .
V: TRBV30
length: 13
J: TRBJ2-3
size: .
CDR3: CAYGRGITDTQYF
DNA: TGTGCCTATGGACGGGGAATCACAGATACGCAGTATTTT

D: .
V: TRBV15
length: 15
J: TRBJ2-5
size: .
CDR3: CATSRDRGGQETQYF
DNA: TGTGCCACCAGCAGAGACAGGGGTGGCCAAGAGACCCAGTACTTC

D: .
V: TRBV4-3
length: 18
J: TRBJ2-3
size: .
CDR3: CASSQDSLGSGLTDTQYF
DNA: TGCGCCAGCAGCCAAGATAGTCTGGGCAGCGGATTGACAGATACGCAGTATTTT

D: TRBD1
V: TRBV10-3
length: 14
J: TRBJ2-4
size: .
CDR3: CAISEPGQGNIQYF
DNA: TGTGCCATCAGTGAGCCCGGACAGGGAAACATTCAGTACTTC

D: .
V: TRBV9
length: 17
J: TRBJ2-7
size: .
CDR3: CASSVVLGGPRIYEQYF
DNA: TGTGCCAGCAGCGTAGTTCTGGGAGGCCCTCGTATCTACGAGCAGTACTTC

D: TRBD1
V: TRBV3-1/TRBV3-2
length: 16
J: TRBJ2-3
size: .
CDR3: CASSPPRDRDTDTQYF
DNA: TGTGCCAGCAGCCCCCCCCGGGACAGGGACACAGATACGCAGTATTTT

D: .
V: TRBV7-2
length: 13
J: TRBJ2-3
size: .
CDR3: CASRFSGTDTQYF
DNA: TGTGCCAGCAGGTTTAGCGGCACAGATACGCAGTATTTT

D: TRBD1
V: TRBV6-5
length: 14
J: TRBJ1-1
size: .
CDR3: CASGTGGVHTEAFF
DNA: TGTGCCAGCGGCACAGGGGGGGTTCACACTGAAGCTTTCTTT

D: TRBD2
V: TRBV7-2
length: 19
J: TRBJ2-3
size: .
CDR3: CASSPPLGLAGSGTDTQYF
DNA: TGTGCCAGCAGCCCCCCCCTAGGACTAGCGGGAAGCGGCACAGATACGCAGTATTTT

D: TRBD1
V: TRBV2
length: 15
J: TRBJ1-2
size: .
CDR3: CASSPYRGPNYGYTF
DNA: TGTGCCAGCAGCCCATACAGGGGCCCCAACTATGGCTACACCTTC

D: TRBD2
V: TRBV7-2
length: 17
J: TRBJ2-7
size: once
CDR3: CASSARLAGGPVYEQYF
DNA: TGTGCCAGCAGCGCCCGACTAGCGGGAGGGCCGGTTTACGAGCAGTACTTC

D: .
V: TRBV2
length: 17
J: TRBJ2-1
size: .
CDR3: CASSERRRRGSYNEQFF
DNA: TGTGCCAGCAGTGAAAGGAGGCGGCGGGGCTCCTACAATGAGCAGTTCTTC

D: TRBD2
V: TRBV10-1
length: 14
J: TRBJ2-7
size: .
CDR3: CASSAGTSGSVQYF
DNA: TGCGCCAGCAGTGCAGGGACTAGCGGGAGTGTGCAGTACTTC

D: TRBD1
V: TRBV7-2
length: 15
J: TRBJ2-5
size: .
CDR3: CASSLVRGWEETQYF
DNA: TGTGCCAGCAGCTTAGTCAGGGGGTGGGAAGAGACCCAGTACTTC

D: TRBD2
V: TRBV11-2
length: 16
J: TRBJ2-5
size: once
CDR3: CASSLHGGREAETQYF
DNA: TGTGCCAGCAGCTTACATGGCGGGAGGGAGGCAGAGACCCAGTACTTC

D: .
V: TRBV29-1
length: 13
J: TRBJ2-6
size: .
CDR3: CSVLAAGANVLTF
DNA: TGCAGCGTCCTGGCGGCGGGGGCCAACGTCCTGACTTTC

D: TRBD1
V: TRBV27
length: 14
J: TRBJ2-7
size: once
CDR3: CASSWTGASGEQYF
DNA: TGTGCCAGCAGTTGGACAGGGGCCAGTGGCGAGCAGTACTTC

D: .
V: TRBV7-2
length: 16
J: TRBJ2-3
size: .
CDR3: CASSSRVGGRTDTQYF
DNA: TGTGCCAGCAGCTCCCGGGTGGGGGGGCGGACAGATACGCAGTATTTT

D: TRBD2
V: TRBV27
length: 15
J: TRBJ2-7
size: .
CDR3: CASRRGTSELYEQYF
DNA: TGTGCCAGCAGACGAGGGACTAGCGAGCTCTACGAGCAGTACTTC

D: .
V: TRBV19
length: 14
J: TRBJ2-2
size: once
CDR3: CASMFTGDTGELFF
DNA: TGTGCCAGTATGTTTACGGGAGACACCGGGGAGCTGTTTTTT

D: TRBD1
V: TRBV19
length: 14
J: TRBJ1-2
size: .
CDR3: CAITGTGTNYGYTF
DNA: TGTGCCATTACCGGGACAGGGACTAACTATGGCTACACCTTC

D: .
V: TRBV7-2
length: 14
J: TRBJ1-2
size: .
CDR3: CASSPRGANYGYTF
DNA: TGTGCCAGCAGCCCCCGGGGGGCGAACTATGGCTACACCTTC

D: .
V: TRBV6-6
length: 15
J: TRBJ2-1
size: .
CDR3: CASTLTGDSYNEQFF
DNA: TGTGCCAGCACCCTTACGGGAGACTCCTACAATGAGCAGTTCTTC

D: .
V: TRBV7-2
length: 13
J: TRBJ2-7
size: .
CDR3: CASSFSGAYEQYF
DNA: TGTGCCAGCAGCTTCTCGGGAGCCTACGAGCAGTACTTC

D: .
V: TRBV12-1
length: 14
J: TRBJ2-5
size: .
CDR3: CASSTSYGAETQYF
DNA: TGTGCCAGCAGCACCTCGTATGGAGCCGAGACCCAGTACTTC

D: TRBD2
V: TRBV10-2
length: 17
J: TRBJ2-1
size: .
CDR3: CASSEGMGLAGPNEQFF
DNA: TGCGCCAGCAGTGAGGGTATGGGTCTAGCGGGACCCAATGAGCAGTTCTTC

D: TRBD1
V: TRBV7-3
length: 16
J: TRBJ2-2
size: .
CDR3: CASSQRRDRGTGELFF
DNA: TGTGCCAGCAGCCAGCGCCGGGACAGGGGCACCGGGGAGCTGTTTTTT

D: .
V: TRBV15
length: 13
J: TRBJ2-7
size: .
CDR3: CATSPGREYEQYF
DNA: TGTGCCACCAGTCCCGGGAGAGAATACGAGCAGTACTTC

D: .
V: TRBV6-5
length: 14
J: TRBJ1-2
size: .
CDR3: CASSLGVFNYGYTF
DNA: TGTGCCAGCAGTCTCGGAGTCTTTAACTATGGCTACACCTTC

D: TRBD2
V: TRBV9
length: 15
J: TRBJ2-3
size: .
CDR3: CASSGSGTSRDTQYF
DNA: TGTGCCAGCAGCGGTTCCGGGACTAGTCGGGATACGCAGTATTTT